This T cell receptor (beta chain) was profiled in a study of T cell responses to AZD1222 COVID-19 vaccine. Study findings and constraints: The donor group comprised mostly white British people and more females; the analysis possibly underestimated clonal diversity. Compared with day 0, the breadth and depth of the Spike-specific TCR repertoire rose significantly after two doses of AZD1222. Per reports, nearly half of all spike-specific TCRs target regions that are unmutated in variants.

Clones were read by immunoSEQ multiplex PCR, and TCRdb kept only the in-frame ones, dropping some. The data show some 140,000 clones, about 88% seen once. Trimming cost V 5 bases and J 1 base, with 14 bases left between them. The CDR3 is made up of 15 amino acids. Germline-derived CDR1 and CDR2 are PRHDT and FYEKMQ (reference sequence). Concerning this clone: The antigen is unknown.

This sequence was found in an adult in good health. This specimen consisted of peripheral blood, obtained on day 0 of AZD1222 vaccination. The V and J genes are TRBV13 and TRBJ1-1; unclear D gene. In DNA, the CDR3 is TGTGCCAGCAGCCCTAGGGCCGCGCCGAACACTGAAGCTTTCTTT. Its translation is CASSPRAAPNTEAFF.